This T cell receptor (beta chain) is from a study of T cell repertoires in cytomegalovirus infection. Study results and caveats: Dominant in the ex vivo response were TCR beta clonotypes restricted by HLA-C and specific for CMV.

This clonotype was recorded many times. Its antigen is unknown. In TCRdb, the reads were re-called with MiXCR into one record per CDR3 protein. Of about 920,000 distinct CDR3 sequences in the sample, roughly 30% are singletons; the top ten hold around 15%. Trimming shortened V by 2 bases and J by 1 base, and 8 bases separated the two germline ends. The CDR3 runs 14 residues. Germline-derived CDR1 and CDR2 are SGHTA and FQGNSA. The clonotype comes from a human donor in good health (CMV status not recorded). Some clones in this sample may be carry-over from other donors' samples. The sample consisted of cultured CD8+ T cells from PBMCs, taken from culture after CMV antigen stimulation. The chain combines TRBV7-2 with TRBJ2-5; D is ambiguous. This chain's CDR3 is CASSLSPVQETQYF. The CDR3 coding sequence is TGTGCCAGCAGCTTATCGCCAGTCCAAGAGACCCAGTACTTC.